Listed below are T cell receptor beta chains from one sample, sequenced in a study of blood T cell repertoires in COVID-19. Measured with immunoSEQ multiplex PCR; TCRdb has only the in-frame clones, and not every one. The sample includes tens of thousands of clones, 88% of them seen just once. Specimen: peripheral blood. These receptors all come from a woman in her sixties or seventies with acute or convalescent COVID-19. Each CDR3 is given with its conserved first and last residue. D genes are given only for firm matches. A row's size may be missing; if present it is once, few, many or a size class.

V,J,D,size,DNA,CDR3
TRBV6-2/TRBV6-3,TRBJ1-1,TRBD1,NA,TGTGCCAGCAGTTACAGTGGACAGGGGGATACTGAAGCTTTCTTT,CASSYSGQGDTEAFF
TRBV6-6,TRBJ2-3,TRBD2,few,TGTGCCAGCAATCGAGGGACTAGCGTGGATACGCAGTATTTT,CASNRGTSVDTQYF
TRBV21-1,TRBJ2-3,NA,NA,TGTGCCAGCAGCAAAGTAATTACAGGGGTGGCAGATACGCAGTATTTT,CASSKVITGVADTQYF
TRBV7-2,TRBJ1-2,NA,NA,TGTGCCAGCAGCTCAACAGGACCGAATGGCTACACCTTC,CASSSTGPNGYTF
TRBV19,TRBJ2-5,TRBD2,NA,TGTGCCAGTAGTATAACAGCGGGAGCAGAGACCCAGTACTTC,CASSITAGAETQYF
TRBV5-4,TRBJ1-1,TRBD1,NA,TGTGCCAGCAGCGTCCGGGACAGGGGCCCCACTGAAGCTTTCTTT,CASSVRDRGPTEAFF
TRBV4-3,TRBJ1-2,TRBD1,NA,TGCGCCAGCAGCCAAGAGGGGACAGCCTCGAGGTATGGCTACACCTTC,CASSQEGTASRYGYTF
TRBV6-5,TRBJ2-2,NA,NA,TGTGCCAGCAGGGGTGGGAGGCCAAACACCGGGGAGCTGTTTTTT,CASRGGRPNTGELFF
TRBV6-4,TRBJ1-2,NA,NA,TGTGCCAGCAGTGTCGACTCCTCAGCCCCCTATGGCTACACCTTC,CASSVDSSAPYGYTF
TRBV24-1,TRBJ1-5,NA,NA,TGTGCCACCAGTGGGGAGGGTCTTGGCGGCAATCAGCCCCAGCATTTT,CATSGEGLGGNQPQHF
TRBV11-2,TRBJ2-1,TRBD2,NA,TGTGCCAGCAGCCCCGGGACTAGCGGGAGCTCCTACAATGAGCAGTTCTTC,CASSPGTSGSSYNEQFF
TRBV13,TRBJ1-1,NA,NA,TGTGCCAGCAGTCCCGGCGGGGGCACTGAAGCTTTCTTT,CASSPGGGTEAFF
TRBV7-2,TRBJ2-6,NA,NA,TGTGCCAGCCTCCGGCAGGGCGCGGGGGCCAACGTCCTGACTTTC,CASLRQGAGANVLTF
TRBV24-1,TRBJ2-1,NA,NA,TGTGCCACCAGTGATTTCTCTAATGAGCAGTTCTTC,CATSDFSNEQFF
TRBV28,TRBJ1-4,TRBD1,NA,TGTGCCAGCACCCGGACAGGGGGCGGCGAAAAACTGTTTTTT,CASTRTGGGEKLFF
TRBV7-9,TRBJ2-1,TRBD2,NA,TGTGCCAGCAGCTTAGGACTAGGCGGGAGGGCCAGTTTTGAGCAGTTCTTC,CASSLGLGGRASFEQFF
TRBV5-6,TRBJ2-1,TRBD2,NA,TGTGCCAGCAGCCCGACTAGCGGGGGGAATGAGCAGTTCTTC,CASSPTSGGNEQFF
TRBV19,TRBJ2-2,NA,NA,TGTGCCAGCCTCAAGGGGAAGAACACCGGGGAGCTGTTTTTT,CASLKGKNTGELFF
TRBV4-1,TRBJ1-4,NA,NA,TGCGCCAGCAGCCAGCCGGACAGACCAACTAATGAAAAACTGTTTTTT,CASSQPDRPTNEKLFF
TRBV6-2/TRBV6-3,TRBJ1-2,NA,NA,TGTGCCAGCAGCTTCCCTATTTGGACAGTGACCTATGGCTACACCTTC,CASSFPIWTVTYGYTF
TRBV30,TRBJ1-1,NA,NA,TGTGCCTGGACCCAGGGTTGGTCTGTGAACACTGAAGCTTTCTTT,CAWTQGWSVNTEAFF
TRBV6-2/TRBV6-3,TRBJ2-2,TRBD1,NA,TGTGCCAGTAGTTACTCCGAGACAGGGGTGAACACCGGGGAGCTGTTTTTT,CASSYSETGVNTGELFF
TRBV7-9,TRBJ1-5,NA,NA,TGTGCCAGCAGCTTTGGGGATGGGGGGGGTCAGCCCCAGCATTTT,CASSFGDGGGQPQHF
TRBV7-8,TRBJ1-4,NA,NA,TGTGCCAGCAGCTTAGCAAGCGTTAAGGGGGAAAAACTGTTTTTT,CASSLASVKGEKLFF
TRBV19,TRBJ2-2,NA,NA,TGTGCCAGCACCCGCCGGGAGTTGGGCGGGGAGCTGTTTTTT,CASTRRELGGELFF
TRBV29-1,TRBJ2-3,TRBD2,NA,TGCAGCGTCGGTAAAGCCGGGACTAGCGGTTTCACAGATACGCAGTATTTT,CSVGKAGTSGFTDTQYF
TRBV19,TRBJ1-5,TRBD1,NA,TGTGCCAGTAGCAACCGGGACAGATATCAGCCCCAGCATTTT,CASSNRDRYQPQHF
TRBV6-2/TRBV6-3,TRBJ2-1,TRBD2,NA,TGTGCCAGCAGTTCGGGACTAGCGTACAACAATGAGCAGTTCTTC,CASSSGLAYNNEQFF
TRBV6-5,TRBJ2-1,NA,NA,TGTGCCAGCAGAACGAGAGAACGGGGATTGGGTGAGCAGTTCTTC,CASRTRERGLGEQFF
TRBV28,TRBJ1-2,NA,NA,TGTGCCAGCAGTCCTCAGGGGAATTATGGCTACACCTTC,CASSPQGNYGYTF
TRBV7-8,TRBJ2-5,NA,NA,TGTGCCAGCAGCAAACTATCGGGACTCCATGGAATGGAGACCCAGTACTTC,CASSKLSGLHGMETQYF
TRBV18,TRBJ2-1,TRBD2,NA,TGTGCCAGCTCACCCGGGGAGGGTTCCTACAATGAGCAGTTCTTC,CASSPGEGSYNEQFF
TRBV9,TRBJ2-5,NA,NA,TGTGCCAGCAGCGTAGGTTCAGACTCGGAGACCCAGTACTTC,CASSVGSDSETQYF